Following are 20 T cell receptor beta chains from one sample sequenced in a study of blood T cell repertoires in COVID-19. Repertoires were generated with immunoSEQ multiplex PCR, while TCRdb's copy carries only in-frame clones and drops some. The sample holds about 100,000 clones, about 85% seen once. The specimen was peripheral blood. Receptor source: a human donor in a cohort sampled during active COVID-19.

The chain combines TRBV7-2 with TRBJ1-2, with 7 nucleotides matching TRBD1. This CDR3 contains 13 residues. The ends lost 10 bases at V and 10 bases at J; junction bases unmatched: 15. CDR1 and CDR2 from the germline V gene are SGHTA and FQGNSA. The CDR3 region is CATEGAVSGFYTF. The CDR3 DNA is TGTGCCACTGAGGGGGCGGTCTCTGGGTTCTACACCTTC.

This chain connects TRBV3-1 (or the pseudogene TRBV3-2) to TRBJ1-4; 12 bases line up with TRBD1. Looked up from germline, CDR1 is LGHDT and CDR2 is YNNKEL (reference sequence). V trimming: 1 base; J trimming: 3 bases; junction bases outside the gene matches: 3. The CDR3 loop spans 17 amino acids. CDR3 sequence reads: CASSQGDRGLSNEKLFF. The CDR3 DNA is TGTGCCAGCAGCCAAGGGGACAGGGGGCTGTCTAATGAAAAACTGTTTTTT.

The rearrangement links TRBV10-3 to TRBJ2-1; 7 nucleotides agree with TRBD2. The V gene's germline CDR1 is ENHRY and CDR2 SYGVKD. The V gene end was trimmed by 9 bases and the J gene end by 6 bases; junction bases not matched to a gene: 8. The CDR3 has 13 residues. The CDR3 is CAIRAGLLNEQFF. The CDR3 DNA is TGTGCCATTCGAGCGGGATTACTCAATGAGCAGTTCTTC.

The rearrangement links TRBV24-1 to TRBJ2-2; D perhaps matches TRBD1 (6 bases). The CDR3 consists of 14 residues. V lost 8 bases, J lost 0 bases, and 9 bases lay in between. Germline V gene lookup returns CDR1 KGHDR and CDR2 SFDVKD. The CDR3 DNA reads as TGTGCCACCATGGACAGATCGAACACCGGGGAGCTGTTTTTT. Protein: CATMDRSNTGELFF.

The chain links TRBV5-1 to TRBJ2-7; the match to TRBD2 covers 8 bases. The CDR3 is 16 amino acids. From germline, CDR1 is SGHRS and CDR2 YFSETQ. Losses at the gene ends were 4 bases for V and 1 base for J; bases not matched to a gene: 10. The DNA of the CDR3 is TGCGCCAGCAGCAGCCGCGGGGGGCTCGGATCCTACGAGCAGTACTTC. Its protein is CASSSRGGLGSYEQYF.

The CDR3 DNA sequence: TGTGCCAGCAGCTCCGGGGAGCTCTATGGCTACACCTTC. Its protein product is CASSSGELYGYTF. The chain uses TRBV7-9 and TRBJ1-2; D is ambiguous. The CDR3 runs to 13 residues. The germline V gene has CDR1 SEHNR and CDR2 FQNEAQ (reference sequence). Between the trimmed V and J ends, which lost 4 bases and 4 bases, there was a span of 10 bases.

The V gene is TRBV3-1 (or the pseudogene TRBV3-2), the J gene TRBJ2-3; 9 bases are a match to TRBD2. The CDR3 is 16 amino acids. Germline values: CDR1 LGHDT, CDR2 YNNKEL (reference sequence). V lost 0 bases and J lost 1; bases outside the gene matches: 2. The CDR3 DNA is TGTGCCAGCAGCCAAGATCAGCGGGAGGGCACAGATACGCAGTATTTT. This gives the protein CASSQDQREGTDTQYF.

This chain connects TRBV5-1 to TRBJ1-6; no reliable D call. V was pared by 0 bases and J by 9 bases, with 7 bases between. The CDR3 is 13 residues long. Germline V gives CDR1 SGHRS, CDR2 YFSETQ. CDR3 in DNA: TGCGCCAGCAGCTTGGATGTGGCTTCACCCCTCCACTTT. Amino acid sequence: CASSLDVASPLHF.

The V call is TRBV7-2, the J call TRBJ1-6, with 9 bases fitting TRBD1. The CDR3 totals 15 residues. CDR1 and CDR2 (germline): SGHTA, FQGNSA. V shed 5 bases, J shed 7 bases, and the junction held 6 bases outside the gene matches. DNA of the CDR3: TGTGCCAGCAGCATGGGGACAGGGTACAATTCACCCCTCCACTTT. Translation gives CASSMGTGYNSPLHF.

The chain couples TRBV6-5 to TRBJ2-5; maybe TRBD2 (6 bases). The length of the CDR3 is 15 residues. Germline CDR1 and CDR2: MNHEY and SVGAGI. Deletions cut 2 bases from V and 5 bases from J, with 15 bases between. The CDR3 nucleotides are TGTGCCAGCAGTTACGGATCTAGCGTTTCGGAGACCCAGTACTTC. It specifies CASSYGSSVSETQYF.

This clone was observed a single time. The CDR3 is CAISESGGFGNEQYF. The CDR3 DNA reads TGTGCCATCAGTGAGAGTGGGGGCTTCGGGAACGAGCAGTACTTC. The genes are TRBV10-3 and TRBJ2-7; a weak D match, TRBD1 (6 bases). The CDR3 loop spans 15 amino acids. Trimming stripped 2 bases from V and 5 bases from J, with 16 bases between. Germline-derived CDR1 and CDR2 are ENHRY and SYGVKD.

The chain links TRBV30 to TRBJ1-5; 7 bases match TRBD1. The germline CDR1 and CDR2 sequences are GTSNPN and SVGIG (reference sequence). The CDR3 sequence is 16 residues long. The trim removed 3 bases at V and 0 bases at J, leaving 8 bases unmatched. The CDR3 DNA reads as TGTGCCTGGAGCACAGGGGTCCCAATTAGCAATCAGCCCCAGCATTTT. This sequence encodes CAWSTGVPISNQPQHF.

The chain links TRBV20-1 to TRBJ2-3; TRBD1 aligns across 7 bases. Germline lookup yields CDR1 DFQATT and CDR2 SNEGSKA (reference sequence). The CDR3 is made up of 11 amino acids. V lost 6 bases, J lost 5 bases, and 2 bases stayed unmatched. CDR3 DNA: TGCAGTGCGCACAGGGGAGATACGCAGTATTTT. This translates into CSAHRGDTQYF.

CDR3 amino acids: CASTRLAGADTQYF. The CDR3 DNA reads TGTGCCAGCACAAGGCTAGCGGGTGCAGATACGCAGTATTTT. This chain uses TRBV6-5 with TRBJ2-3; TRBD2 matches 8 bases. There are 14 residues in the CDR3. Germline values: CDR1 MNHEY, CDR2 SVGAGI. V dropped 7 bases and J dropped 4; count of bases not matched to a gene: 7.

The chain links TRBV10-1 to TRBJ2-1, with a possible D match to TRBD2 (5 bases). V was trimmed by 2 bases and J by 6 bases, leaving 14 bases between them. The CDR3 loop spans 15 amino acids. CDR1 and CDR2 (germline): WNHNN, SYGVQD (reference sequence). The DNA for the CDR3 is TGCGCCAGCAGTGAGAGCGGTGCGGGTATCAATGAGCAGTTCTTC. This encodes CASSESGAGINEQFF.

The chain is built from TRBV5-1 and TRBJ1-3, with D possibly TRBD1 on 5 matching bases. Trimming took off 5 bases at V and 0 bases at J, with 15 bases between the two ends. CDR3 length: 16 residues. Germline V CDR1 and CDR2: SGHRS, YFSETQ. The CDR3 spells CASSLVGLFSGNTIYF. The CDR3 nucleotides read TGCGCCAGCAGTCTGGTGGGGCTTTTCTCTGGAAACACCATATATTTT.

The chain joins TRBV12-5 to TRBJ1-1; no firm D call. Per the germline V gene, CDR1 is LGHNT and CDR2 is FRNRAP. The CDR3 is made up of 14 amino acids. With 0 bases removed from V and 3 bases from J, the gap between germline ends came to 8 bases. The CDR3 loop is CASGLVPLYTEAFF. CDR3 sequence (DNA): TGTGCTAGTGGTTTGGTCCCATTGTACACTGAAGCTTTCTTT.

The chain has TRBV5-6 and TRBJ2-6; a weak D match, TRBD1 (5 bases). CDR3 length: 14 amino acids. The ends were cut back, 3 bases at V and 8 bases at J, with 12 bases in the middle. Germline V gene lookup returns CDR1 SGHDT and CDR2 YYEEEE. The DNA of the CDR3 is TGTGCCAGCAGCTCCAAGGGGAAACCCAACGTCCTGACTTTC. Translation: CASSSKGKPNVLTF. The whole variable domain, remainder taken from reference TRBV5-6 and TRBJ2-6, is DAGVTQSPTHLIKTRGQQVTLRCSPKSGHDTVSWYQQALGQGPQFIFQYYEEEERQRGNFPDRFSGHQFPNYSSELNVNALLLGDSALYLCASSSKGKPNVLTFGAGSRLTVL.

The V and J genes are TRBV27 and TRBJ2-6; D call uncertain. Trimming removed 1 base from V and 0 bases from J, with 13 bases in between. From germline, CDR1 is MNHEY and CDR2 SMNVEV (reference sequence). The CDR3 loop spans 18 amino acids. This CDR3 reads CASSLYDPGSSGANVLTF. The CDR3 nucleotides are TGTGCCAGCAGTTTATACGATCCAGGTTCCTCTGGGGCCAACGTCCTGACTTTC.

V and J are TRBV5-5 and TRBJ1-2; tentative D call: TRBD1 (5 bases). CDR1 and CDR2 from the germline V gene are SGHKS and YYEKEE (reference sequence). CDR3 length: 14 residues. Between the trimmed V and J ends, which lost 4 bases and 4 bases, there was a span of 14 bases. The CDR3 DNA reads as TGTGCCAGCAGCGGGATTGACAGAGGCTATGGCTACACCTTC. It codes for CASSGIDRGYGYTF. Full variable domain (outside the CDR3, taken from reference TRBV5-5 and TRBJ1-2): DAGVTQSPTHLIKTRGQQVTLRCSPISGHKSVSWYQQVLGQGPQFIFQYYEKEERGRGNFPDRFSARQFPNYSSELNVNALLLGDSALYLCASSGIDRGYGYTFGSGTRLTVV.